This passage covers 19 T cell receptor beta chains from one sample sequenced in a study of T cell repertoires in cytomegalovirus infection. MiXCR was run by TCRdb on the reads, yielding one entry per CDR3 protein. Among 350,000 to 400,000 distinct CDR3 sequences, just under 35% were seen once, and the ten largest hold less than 15%. Their antigens are not known. This material consisted of cultured PBMCs, taken from culture after CMV antigen stimulation. The receptor source for this set is a human donor in good health (CMV status not recorded). Some clones in this sample may be carry-over from other donors' samples.

This clonotype has at least ten counts. The chain uses TRBV7-2 and TRBJ2-2; 7 nucleotides align to TRBD2. Germline lookup yields CDR1 SGHTA and CDR2 FQGNSA. V was pared by 2 bases and J by 6 bases, with 6 bases of the junction left unmatched. This CDR3 comprises 15 residues. The chain's CDR3 is CASSLLKGGAGELFF. CDR3 nucleotide sequence: TGTGCCAGCAGCTTATTGAAGGGAGGGGCCGGGGAGCTGTTTTTT.

V and J are TRBV14 and TRBJ2-1; TRBD2 agrees at 14 bases. Per germline, CDR1 SGHDN and CDR2 FVKESK. The CDR3 length is 19 residues. The V segment lost 4 bases and the J segment 4 bases; nucleotides outside the gene matches: 12. DNA of the CDR3: TGTGCCAGCAGCCGCTGGGGGACTAGCGGGAGAAATAGGTACAATGAGCAGTTCTTC. Its translation: CASSRWGTSGRNRYNEQFF. Drawing the rest from reference TRBV14 and TRBJ2-1, the complete variable domain is EAGVTQFPSHSVIEKGQTVTLRCDPISGHDNLYWYRRVMGKEIKFLLHFVKESKQDESGMPNNRFLAERTGGTYSTLKVQPAELEDSGVYFCASSRWGTSGRNRYNEQFFGPGTRLTVL.

The V gene is TRBV6-6, the J gene TRBJ2-2; D not resolved. Germline CDR1 MNHNY, CDR2 SVGAGI (reference sequence). V gave up 2 bases and J gave up 10 bases, with 8 bases separating them. The CDR3 spans 12 residues. The CDR3 spells CASSYDGLELFF. CDR3 DNA sequence: TGTGCCAGCAGTTACGACGGCCTGGAGCTGTTTTTT.

Only a few counts were recorded for this clonotype. J is TRBJ2-7 and V is TRBV19, with 10 bases that match TRBD1. The CDR3 runs 15 residues. CDR1 LNHDA and CDR2 SQIVND come from the germline V gene (reference sequence). V dropped 6 bases and J dropped 2; count of bases not matched to a gene: 7. CDR3 nucleotide sequence: TGTGCCAGTAGAAGCCCCGGACAGGGGGCCTACGAGCAGTACTTC. Its translation is CASRSPGQGAYEQYF.

The chain combines TRBV20-1 with TRBJ2-5; D gene uncertain. The CDR3 loop spans 19 amino acids. V dropped 1 base and J dropped 0 bases, with 24 bases sitting between them. Germline CDR1 DFQATT, CDR2 SNEGSKA (reference sequence). The CDR3 coding sequence is TGCAGTGCTAGAGGGCTTACTTCCGTCTCTTTCACGTACCAAGAGACCCAGTACTTC. This gives the protein CSARGLTSVSFTYQETQYF.

This clonotype was recorded many times. The rearrangement uses TRBV7-2 and TRBJ1-5; the D gene is possibly TRBD1 (5 bases). Trimming took 5 bases from V and 4 from J, leaving 18 bases between them. The CDR3 is made up of 16 amino acids. Germline CDR1 SGHTA, CDR2 FQGNSA. The CDR3 loop is CASSPNRGGNNQPQHF. CDR3 DNA: TGTGCCAGCAGCCCGAACCGTGGGGGAAATAATCAGCCCCAGCATTTT.

This rearrangement joins TRBV7-8 to TRBJ2-7; tentatively, D is TRBD1 or TRBD2 (5 bases each). The germline V gene has CDR1 SGHVS and CDR2 FQNEAQ. The CDR3 runs to 14 residues. The ends were cut back, 0 bases at V and 4 bases at J, with 10 bases in the middle. In nucleotides, the CDR3 is TGTGCCAGCAGCTTAGCGCGAGGGGAATACGAGCAGTACGTC. Amino acid sequence: CASSLARGEYEQYV.

The chain uses TRBV4-3 and TRBJ1-1; possibly TRBD1 for D (6 bases). The CDR3 is 14 residues long. In germline, CDR1 is LGHNA, CDR2 YSLEER. With 1 base removed from V and 5 bases from J, the gap between germline ends came to 11 bases. Here the CDR3 reads CASSQGRGGTEAFF. The CDR3 DNA follows: TGCGCCAGCAGCCAAGGCAGGGGCGGGACTGAAGCTTTCTTT.

This clonotype occurred a few times. The genes are TRBV7-2 and TRBJ1-1, with TRBD1 matching 7 bases. V was pared by 3 bases and J by 1 base, with 14 bases of the junction left unmatched. Germline values: CDR1 SGHTA, CDR2 FQGNSA. There are 18 residues in the CDR3. The CDR3 protein is CASSLLGWAGGANTEAFF. DNA for the CDR3: TGTGCCAGCAGCTTGTTAGGGTGGGCAGGGGGGGCGAACACTGAAGCTTTCTTT.

V is TRBV4-2 and J is TRBJ1-2, with 9 bases aligning to TRBD1. Germline lookup yields CDR1 LGHNA and CDR2 YNFKEQ. Losses at the gene ends were 0 bases for V and 4 bases for J; bases not matched to a gene: 6. This CDR3 is 16 amino acids long. CDR3 residues: CASSQDWDRAGYGYTF. DNA of the CDR3: TGTGCCAGCAGCCAAGATTGGGACAGGGCCGGCTATGGCTACACCTTC.

V gene TRBV2 combines with J gene TRBJ2-1; either TRBD1 or TRBD2 may supply D (5 bases each). The CDR3 is 13 amino acids. V dropped 7 bases and J dropped 9 bases, with 16 bases sitting between them. CDR1 and CDR2 from the germline V gene are SNHLY and FYNNEI. CDR3 sequence: CASTGSPRGEQFF. The CDR3 DNA follows: TGTGCCAGCACAGGGTCCCCGAGGGGTGAGCAGTTCTTC.

This clonotype was detected only a few times. The chain joins TRBV4-1 to TRBJ2-7, with 7 bases fitting TRBD2. The germline V gene has CDR1 MGHRA and CDR2 YSYEKL. The CDR3 totals 16 residues. With V trimmed by 1 base and J by 2 bases, 8 bases remained unmatched. The CDR3 spells CASSQVLWEGTYEQYF. For the CDR3, the DNA is TGCGCCAGCAGCCAAGTTTTGTGGGAGGGGACCTACGAGCAGTACTTC.

The chain joins TRBV7-2 to TRBJ2-1; TRBD1 is a possible D gene (6 bases). V was shortened by 0 bases and J by 12 bases, with 15 bases between the two germline ends. This CDR3 is 14 amino acids long. Germline CDR1 and CDR2: SGHTA and FQGNSA. The CDR3: CASSLAGAARGQFF. The CDR3 DNA follows: TGTGCCAGCAGCTTAGCGGGGGCAGCCAGAGGGCAGTTCTTC.

In this sample, this clonotype turned up once. The chain uses TRBV6-6 and TRBJ2-2, with D perhaps matching TRBD1 (5 bases). CDR1 is MNHNY and CDR2 is SVGAGI in the germline V gene (reference sequence). This CDR3 comprises 14 residues. With 3 bases removed from V and 3 bases from J, the gap between germline ends came to 8 bases. The CDR3: CASSYQGDTGELFF. In DNA, the CDR3 is TGTGCCAGCAGTTATCAGGGTGACACCGGGGAGCTGTTTTTT.

This rearrangement joins TRBV28 to TRBJ1-2; the D gene is possibly TRBD1 (6 bases). Per the germline V gene, CDR1 is MDHEN and CDR2 is SYDVKM. CDR3 length: 16 amino acids. The V end was cut by 3 bases, the J end by 0 bases, with 14 bases between. This chain's CDR3 is CASSLSQGYSNYGYTF. CDR3 DNA: TGTGCCAGCAGTTTGAGTCAGGGGTATTCTAACTATGGCTACACCTTC.

Details on this clonotype: The CDR3 does not close with the conserved phenylalanine or tryptophan, likely indicating a read error. Because the CDR3's place on the DNA is in doubt, the DNA is left out and the CDR3 is given as listed by TCRdb. This chain links TRBV11-2 with TRBJ2-1; TRBD1 is the table's D call and was not checked against the DNA. The CDR3 length equals 16 residues, ends included. Germline lookup yields CDR1 SGHAT and CDR2 FQNNGV. The CDR3 loop is CASRRAGTLSYNEQCL.

The table lists this clonotype with a few counts. This chain uses TRBV7-2 with TRBJ2-3, with D possibly matching TRBD2 (5 bases). The germline V gene encodes CDR1 SGHTA and CDR2 FQGNSA. Trimming removed 1 base from V and 4 bases from J, with 18 bases in between. This CDR3 spans 17 amino acids. The CDR3 DNA follows: TGTGCCAGCAGCTTAGAAGGCGGGCGGCTAGCCCCAGATACGCAGTATTTT. Protein sequence: CASSLEGGRLAPDTQYF. Full variable domain (remainder filled in from reference TRBV7-2 and TRBJ2-3): GAGVSQSPSNKVTEKGKDVELRCDPISGHTALYWYRQSLGQGLEFLIYFQGNSAPDKSGLPSDRFSAERTGGSVSTLTIQRTQQEDSAVYLCASSLEGGRLAPDTQYFGPGTRLTVL.

This clonotype was observed a handful of times. The chain joins TRBV24-1 to TRBJ2-2; tentative D call: TRBD1 (6 bases). There are 15 residues in the CDR3. Germline V lookup: CDR1 KGHDR, CDR2 SFDVKD. The germline V and J ends were trimmed by 3 bases and 1 base, with 8 bases remaining between them. The CDR3 spells CATSDRGQNTGELFF. The CDR3 region has the DNA TGTGCCACCAGTGATCGGGGACAGAACACCGGGGAGCTGTTTTTT.

The V and J genes are TRBV24-1 and TRBJ2-1; 13 positions agree with TRBD2. The V gene's germline CDR1 is KGHDR and CDR2 SFDVKD. J was trimmed by 10 bases and V by 3 bases; bases with no gene match: 5. The CDR3 is 15 amino acids. Here the CDR3 reads CATSDRLAGGREQFF. In nucleotides, the CDR3 is TGTGCCACCAGTGATCGACTAGCGGGAGGAAGAGAGCAGTTCTTC.